A single sample is the source of the 10 T cell receptor beta chains below, sequenced in a study of T cells after yellow fever vaccination. From the 5' RACE reads, TCRdb called clonotypes with MiXCR, one entry per CDR3 protein. The sample records about 400,000 distinct CDR3 sequences, around 6.4% being singletons. The specimen comprised PBMCs, sampled 5 days after the yellow fever booster vaccination. The receptors were gathered from a man younger than 45 who received the YFV17D yellow fever vaccine.

This clonotype was detected a few times. V usage is TRBV19 and J usage is TRBJ1-3, with 7 bases that match TRBD1. Germline V CDR1 and CDR2: LNHDA, SQIVND (reference sequence). CDR3 length: 15 residues. Losses at the gene ends were 5 bases for V and 0 bases for J; bases not matched to a gene: 4. CDR3 region: CASSYRDSSGNTIYF. The CDR3 nucleotides read TGTGCCAGTAGTTACCGGGACAGCTCTGGAAACACCATATATTTT.

Of note for this clonotype: This could be a read error, since a much larger clone is one nucleotide away. The genes are TRBV6-1 and TRBJ2-7; D might be TRBD1 (6 bases). V lost 6 bases to trimming and J lost 6 bases, with 24 bases between them. The CDR3 sequence is 16 residues long. Germline V gives CDR1 MNHNS, CDR2 SASEGT. CDR3 nucleotide sequence: TGTGCCAGCAGCCTACCCCTGGGGACATCGAAGAGCGAGCAGTACTTC. It is translated as CASSLPLGTSKSEQYF.

This clonotype was counted only a few times. This chain uses TRBV12-3 or TRBV12-4 with TRBJ2-2, with no clear D. This CDR3 region has 14 residues. V was trimmed by 3 bases and J by 3 bases, leaving 8 bases between them. The CDR3 sequence: CASSFQEHTGELFF. The CDR3 DNA reads as TGTGCCAGCAGTTTCCAGGAGCACACCGGGGAGCTGTTTTTT.

The V call is TRBV11-2, the J call TRBJ2-7; 8 nucleotides agree with TRBD2. The CDR3 sequence is 15 residues long. The V gene's germline CDR1 is SGHAT and CDR2 FQNNGV. Trimming took 0 bases from V and 3 from J; bases not matched to a gene: 4. The CDR3 loop is CASSLDRLANYEQYF. The CDR3 DNA sequence: TGTGCCAGCAGCTTAGATCGACTAGCGAACTACGAGCAGTACTTC.

This clonotype was seen many times. The genes are TRBV18 and TRBJ2-5; TRBD2 agrees at 7 bases. V shed 2 bases and J 5 bases; nucleotides not matched to a gene: 2. CDR1 KGHSH and CDR2 LQKENI come from the germline V gene. The CDR3 runs to 13 residues. The CDR3 DNA sequence: TGTGCCAGCTCACCAGGCGGGAGTGAGACCCAGTACTTC. Its protein is CASSPGGSETQYF.

The rearrangement links TRBV7-2 to TRBJ2-5, with D possibly matching TRBD2 (5 bases). The CDR3 has 12 amino acids. Trimming shortened V by 8 bases and J by 4 bases, and 11 bases separated the two germline ends. Germline V gene data show CDR1 as SGHTA and CDR2 as FQGNSA. The CDR3 nucleotides are TGTGCCAGCTTCGGAGGAGGAGAGACCCAGTACTTC. Translated, it gives CASFGGGETQYF. Supplemented by reference TRBV7-2 and TRBJ2-5, the full variable domain reads GAGVSQSPSNKVTEKGKDVELRCDPISGHTALYWYRQSLGQGLEFLIYFQGNSAPDKSGLPSDRFSAERTGGSVSTLTIQRTQQEDSAVYLCASFGGGETQYFGPGTRLLVL.

This clonotype has only a few counts. V is TRBV20-1 and J is TRBJ2-3, with TRBD2 as a possible D gene (6 bases). The CDR3 extends over 12 amino acids. Germline CDR1 is DFQATT and CDR2 is SNEGSKA (reference sequence). The CDR3 DNA reads TGCGGACTCAAAGGAGGGGAAGATACGCAGTATTTT. Translated: CGLKGGEDTQYF.

This clonotype was recorded many times. J is TRBJ2-6 and V is TRBV7-9, with D uncertain. Between the trimmed V and J ends, which lost 5 bases and 1 base, there was a span of 9 bases. The CDR3 consists of 15 residues. Per germline, CDR1 SEHNR and CDR2 FQNEAQ (reference sequence). The chain's CDR3 is CASSPLGSGANVLTF. The CDR3 DNA is TGTGCCAGCAGCCCGCTGGGATCTGGGGCCAACGTCCTGACTTTC. The full variable domain, rest sourced from reference TRBV7-9 and TRBJ2-6, is DTGVSQNPRHKITKRGQNVTFRCDPISEHNRLYWYRQTLGQGPEFLTYFQNEAQLEKSRLLSDRFSAERPKGSFSTLEIQRTEQGDSAMYLCASSPLGSGANVLTFGAGSRLTVL.

This clonotype was observed many times. The chain is built from TRBV7-6 and TRBJ2-2; D gene uncertain. Trimming stripped 2 bases from V and 3 bases from J, with 10 bases between. In germline, CDR1 is SGHVS, CDR2 FNYEAQ. This CDR3 is 15 amino acids long. CDR3 in DNA: TGTGCCAGCAGCTTAACCCGTGGGCACACCGGGGAGCTGTTTTTT. Its protein is CASSLTRGHTGELFF.

The chain employs TRBV7-2 and TRBJ2-3; maybe TRBD1 (6 bases). Germline V gene lookup returns CDR1 SGHTA and CDR2 FQGNSA. The CDR3 is made up of 14 amino acids. Trimming left V 3 bases short and J 2 bases short, with 9 bases between. The CDR3 sequence is CASSFLGATDTQYF. Written as DNA, the CDR3 is TGTGCCAGCAGCTTCCTGGGGGCCACAGATACGCAGTATTTT.